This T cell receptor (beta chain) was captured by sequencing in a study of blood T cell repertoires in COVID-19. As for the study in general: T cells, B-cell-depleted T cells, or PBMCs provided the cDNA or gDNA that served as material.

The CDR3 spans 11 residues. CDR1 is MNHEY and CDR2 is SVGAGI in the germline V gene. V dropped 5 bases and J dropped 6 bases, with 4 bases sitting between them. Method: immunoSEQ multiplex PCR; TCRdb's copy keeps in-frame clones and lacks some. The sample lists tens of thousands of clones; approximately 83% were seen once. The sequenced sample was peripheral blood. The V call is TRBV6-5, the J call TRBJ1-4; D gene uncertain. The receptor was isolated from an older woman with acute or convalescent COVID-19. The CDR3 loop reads CASSLHEKLFF. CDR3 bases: TGTGCCAGCAGTCTTCATGAAAAACTGTTTTTT.